The 2 T cell receptor beta chains listed next were all sequenced from one sample in a study of shared clonotypes between healthy human individuals. TCRdb's table, derived via immunoSEQ multiplex PCR, lists solely in-frame clones and lacks some. This sample has around 300,000 clones; roughly 84% occur once, and the top ten carry around 15%. The specimen sequenced was memory CD8+ T cells sorted from blood. Subset of the sample: CD45RO+ cells pooled with CCR7-negative TemRA cells. These receptors were collected from a man between 18 and 35 years old in good health.

The chain recombines TRBV27 with TRBJ1-2; TRBD1 matches at 9 bases. The V and J ends lost 6 bases and 7 bases, in that order; junction bases with no gene match: 6. CDR3 size: 13 residues. Germline V gives CDR1 MNHEY, CDR2 SMNVEV (reference sequence). This CDR3 is CASSLGQGIGYTF. The CDR3 DNA follows: TGTGCCAGCAGCTTGGGACAGGGTATTGGCTACACCTTC.

This clone was counted a single time. This chain uses TRBV6-1 with TRBJ2-7; TRBD1 is a possible D gene (5 bases). The CDR3 consists of 14 residues. V lost 7 bases and J lost 3, with 16 bases in between. CDR1 and CDR2 from the germline V gene are MNHNS and SASEGT. CDR3 in amino acids: CASISDRGLYEQYF. The CDR3 bases are TGTGCCAGCATTTCCGATAGGGGTCTCTACGAGCAGTACTTC.